This T cell receptor beta chain was identified during a study of Graves' ophthalmopathy and Graves' hyperthyroidism. This clonotype showed up many times. RNA transcripts yielded amplified TCR beta CDR3 regions. First-round RT-PCR employed HTBI primers, with a second-round multiplex PCR after it. TCRdb itself ran the multiplex PCR reads through MiXCR, one entry per CDR3 protein. The table shows 400,000 to 450,000 distinct CDR3 sequences, with 21% occurring only once. The CDR3 sequence is 15 residues long. Germline values: CDR1 LNHNV, CDR2 YYDKDF (reference sequence). The V end lost 3 bases, the J end lost 4 bases, and 12 bases lay between the germline ends.

The receptor's source is a woman between 18 and 29 years old with stable Graves' hyperthyroidism. The specimen was peripheral blood. V is TRBV15 and J is TRBJ2-2; possibly TRBD1 for D (6 bases). DNA of the CDR3: TGTGCCACCAGCAGGCAAACAGGGTTCACCGGGGAGCTGTTTTTT. Protein sequence: CATSRQTGFTGELFF.